A single sample gave rise to the 28 T cell receptor beta chains below, sequenced in a study of blood T cell repertoires in COVID-19. The data were produced by immunoSEQ multiplex PCR, yet TCRdb's version contains in-frame clones alone and is incomplete. The data hold around 190,000 clones, with 83% observed a single time. The sequenced material came from peripheral blood. These receptors all come from a human donor in a cohort sampled during active COVID-19.

J is TRBJ2-5 and V is TRBV29-1, with 11 bases identical to TRBD2. Trimming cost V 7 bases and J 5 bases; bases outside gene matches: 9. The CDR3 runs to 14 residues. Germline V gene sequence: CDR1 SQVTM, CDR2 ANQGSEA. CDR3 sequence (DNA): TGCAGCGCCTGGGGACTAGCGGTGGTTGAGACCCAGTACTTC. Amino acids: CSAWGLAVVETQYF.

The chain has TRBV28 and TRBJ1-1; 12 positions match TRBD1. The CDR3 covers 18 residues. After removal of 0 bases from V and 4 bases from J, the junction contained 9 bases not matched to a gene. Germline V CDR1 and CDR2: MDHEN, SYDVKM. CDR3 protein: CASSLWGTGGARITEAFF. Written as DNA, the CDR3 is TGTGCCAGCAGTTTATGGGGGACAGGGGGCGCGAGAATCACTGAAGCTTTCTTT.

The V gene is TRBV5-4, the J gene TRBJ2-7; TRBD2 aligns across 10 bases. The germline V gene encodes CDR1 SGHNT and CDR2 YYREEE (reference sequence). Trimming took 2 bases from V and 5 from J; bases not matched to a gene: 4. The CDR3 is made up of 14 amino acids. The CDR3 DNA sequence: TGTGCCAGCAGCTTCCTAGCGGGAGACCACGAGCAGTACTTC. It specifies CASSFLAGDHEQYF. The complete variable domain, with remaining parts taken from reference TRBV5-4 and TRBJ2-7, reads ETGVTQSPTHLIKTRGQQVTLRCSSQSGHNTVSWYQQALGQGPQFIFQYYREEENGRGNFPPRFSGLQFPNYSSELNVNALELDDSALYLCASSFLAGDHEQYFGPGTRLTVT.

The V call is TRBV27, the J call TRBJ2-2; no clear D gene. Trimming left V 3 bases short and J 4 bases short, with 3 bases between. Germline assignment: CDR1 MNHEY and CDR2 SMNVEV (reference sequence). CDR3 length: 12 residues. The CDR3 here is CASSFFTGELFF. CDR3 bases: TGTGCCAGCAGTTTCTTCACCGGGGAGCTGTTTTTT.

This sequence joins TRBV14 and TRBJ1-2; D is unclear. The CDR3 spans 12 residues. The germline V gene encodes CDR1 SGHDN and CDR2 FVKESK. The V and J ends lost 0 bases and 8 bases respectively, with 7 bases between them. The DNA for the CDR3 is TGTGCCAGCAGCCAAGATCGCGTCGGCTACACCTTC. Its translation is CASSQDRVGYTF.

The V call is TRBV3-1 (or the pseudogene TRBV3-2), the J call TRBJ2-3, with 14 positions matching TRBD2. J lost 0 bases, V lost 6 bases, and 14 bases had no gene match. The CDR3 covers 20 residues. The germline gives CDR1 LGHDT, CDR2 YNNKEL (reference sequence). The CDR3 loop reads CASSHIGGTSGRSSTDTQYF. The CDR3 coding sequence is TGTGCCAGCAGTCATATTGGGGGGACTAGCGGGAGATCGAGCACAGATACGCAGTATTTT.

In this sample, this clone turned up once. The CDR3 DNA reads as TGTGCCAGCAGCTCAGACAGCTTGAGCTCCTACGAGCAGTACTTC. Translated: CASSSDSLSSYEQYF. The J gene is TRBJ2-7, the V gene TRBV7-9; weak D call: TRBD1 (5 bases). Trimming removed 4 bases from V and 0 bases from J, with 13 bases in between. The CDR3 sequence is 15 residues long. Germline V gene sequence: CDR1 SEHNR, CDR2 FQNEAQ (reference sequence).

The CDR3 DNA follows: TGTGCCACCTGCCTGGCCATGAACACTGAAGCTTTCTTT. It encodes CATCLAMNTEAFF. V gene TRBV28 combines with J gene TRBJ1-1; D is undetermined. Germline assignment: CDR1 MDHEN and CDR2 SYDVKM. The CDR3 consists of 13 residues. V was clipped by 10 bases and J by 0 bases, with 12 bases between them.

The chain couples TRBV27 to TRBJ2-5, with 8 bases aligning to TRBD2. J lost 4 bases, V lost 4 bases, and 11 bases had no gene match. Germline assignment: CDR1 MNHEY and CDR2 SMNVEV (reference sequence). There are 16 residues in the CDR3. As DNA, the CDR3 is TGTGCCAGCAGTTCCCCCGGGACTAGGTTCGCAGAGACCCAGTACTTC. This codes for CASSSPGTRFAETQYF.

The rearrangement uses TRBV27 and TRBJ2-6; 7 bases map to TRBD1. Unmatched junction bases numbered 6, after V lost 3 bases and J lost 4 bases. The CDR3 extends over 16 amino acids. The germline V gene has CDR1 MNHEY and CDR2 SMNVEV (reference sequence). The CDR3 sequence is CASSFAQGRGANVLTF. The CDR3 nucleotides read TGTGCCAGCAGTTTTGCACAGGGGCGCGGGGCCAACGTCCTGACTTTC.

This clone was seen a few times. The rearrangement links TRBV19 to TRBJ2-3; the D gene is possibly TRBD1 (6 bases). CDR1 LNHDA and CDR2 SQIVND come from the germline V gene (reference sequence). Trimming took off 7 bases at V and 11 bases at J, with 16 bases between the two ends. The CDR3 has 12 residues. The CDR3 is CASTSDRRLQYF. The CDR3 bases are TGTGCCAGTACCTCCGACAGGAGGCTGCAGTATTTT.

This chain joins TRBV18 and TRBJ1-1; D call uncertain. Trimming removed 3 bases at V and 2 bases at J, with 10 bases between. Germline CDR1 reads KGHSH; CDR2 reads LQKENI. CDR3 length: 14 amino acids. CDR3 nucleotides: TGTGCCAGCTCACCTGAGGGTTCAAACACTGAAGCTTTCTTT. This translates into CASSPEGSNTEAFF.

The chain employs TRBV7-2 and TRBJ2-3; 11 positions agree with TRBD2. This CDR3 is built from 19 residues. Germline CDR1 is SGHTA and CDR2 is FQGNSA. With 0 bases clipped from V and 5 bases from J, the junction kept 13 bases outside the gene matches. CDR3 loop: CASSLAQGSGRGGGDTQYF. Written as DNA, the CDR3 is TGTGCCAGCAGCTTAGCGCAAGGTAGCGGGAGGGGAGGAGGAGATACGCAGTATTTT.

The chain recombines TRBV18 with TRBJ1-2; TRBD1 might be the D (6 bases). The ends were cut back, 5 bases at V and 6 bases at J, with 13 bases in the middle. CDR1 KGHSH and CDR2 LQKENI come from the germline V gene. This CDR3 comprises 13 residues. CDR3 coding DNA: TGTGCCAGCTCAAGGCGGGGGCGCGATGGCTACACCTTC. Its protein product is CASSRRGRDGYTF.

This clone was seen just once. In nucleotides, the CDR3 is TGTGCCATCAGTGATCCCCACAGGGTATCCGGGGCCAACGTCCTGACTTTC. Its protein is CAISDPHRVSGANVLTF. The rearrangement links TRBV10-3 to TRBJ2-6; tentatively, D is TRBD1 (6 bases). Trimming removed 3 bases at V and 4 bases at J, with 16 bases between. The CDR3 extends over 17 amino acids. Germline CDR1 is ENHRY and CDR2 is SYGVKD.

The J gene is TRBJ2-6, the V gene TRBV19; TRBD1 matches 9 bases. Germline CDR1 is LNHDA and CDR2 is SQIVND (reference sequence). CDR3 length: 17 amino acids. V shed 7 bases and J 1 base; nucleotides not matched to a gene: 8. The CDR3 DNA is TGTGCCAGTACCAATTCCGGGACAGGGTCTGGGGCCAACGTCCTGACTTTC. The encoded protein is CASTNSGTGSGANVLTF.

V and J are TRBV27 and TRBJ2-1, with 9 bases fitting TRBD1. This CDR3 has 15 residues. CDR1 is MNHEY and CDR2 is SMNVEV in the germline V gene (reference sequence). V was clipped by 5 bases and J by 9 bases; unmatched bases: 11. CDR3 residues: CASSPETQGAGEQFF. The CDR3 nucleotides are TGTGCCAGCAGTCCAGAAACACAGGGGGCTGGTGAGCAGTTCTTC.

The chain is built from TRBV4-3 and TRBJ1-1; 10 nucleotides line up with TRBD1. The CDR3 has 17 residues. Germline V lookup: CDR1 LGHNA, CDR2 YSLEER. V lost 0 bases to trimming and J lost 4 bases; unmatched junction nucleotides: 8. The CDR3 nucleotides read TGCGCCAGCAGCCAAGATATATGGACAGGGGGAAGCACTGAAGCTTTCTTT. Encoded protein: CASSQDIWTGGSTEAFF.

This clone occurred once. The genes are TRBV4-3 and TRBJ2-3; 8 positions agree with TRBD2. V was clipped by 4 bases and J by 3 bases; unmatched bases: 9. The CDR3 is made up of 16 amino acids. The germline CDR1 and CDR2 sequences are LGHNA and YSLEER. CDR3 DNA sequence: TGCGCCAGCAGCCGAGAAGCGGGGGACGGGACAGATACGCAGTATTTT. It encodes CASSREAGDGTDTQYF.

The chain recombines TRBV7-8 with TRBJ1-2, with TRBD1 matching 9 bases. This CDR3 comprises 16 residues. CDR1 is SGHVS, CDR2 FQNEAQ, per germline. With 1 base clipped from V and 8 bases from J, the junction kept 11 bases outside the gene matches. For the CDR3, the DNA is TGTGCCAGCAGCTTAGTGCCATCCGGGACAGGGAGCGGCTACACCTTC. This sequence encodes CASSLVPSGTGSGYTF.

The chain couples TRBV7-9 to TRBJ2-7, with D possibly TRBD2 on 7 matching bases. The CDR3 extends over 15 amino acids. With 5 bases removed from V and 2 bases from J, the gap between germline ends came to 16 bases. From germline, CDR1 is SEHNR and CDR2 FQNEAQ (reference sequence). The CDR3 loop is CASSVERGAPYEQYF. The CDR3 DNA reads as TGTGCCAGCAGCGTAGAACGGGGGGCCCCCTACGAGCAGTACTTC.

The chain recombines TRBV3-1 (or the pseudogene TRBV3-2) with TRBJ2-3, with TRBD2 as a possible D gene (5 bases). CDR3 length: 18 residues. Trimming shortened V by 0 bases and J by 3 bases, and 19 bases separated the two germline ends. The germline V gene encodes CDR1 LGHDT and CDR2 YNNKEL (reference sequence). CDR3 protein: CASSQDRGEGRWTDTQYF. DNA for the CDR3: TGTGCCAGCAGCCAAGATCGAGGTGAGGGAAGATGGACAGATACGCAGTATTTT.

This rearrangement joins TRBV27 to TRBJ2-1; 9 bases match TRBD2. Germline V gene sequence: CDR1 MNHEY, CDR2 SMNVEV (reference sequence). J gave up 4 bases and V 0 bases, and 1 base lay outside the gene matches. This CDR3 contains 15 residues. The CDR3 is CASSLSTSGYNEQFF. As DNA, the CDR3 is TGTGCCAGCAGTTTATCGACTAGCGGATACAATGAGCAGTTCTTC.

The chain is built from TRBV3-1 (or the pseudogene TRBV3-2) and TRBJ1-1; 8 bases match TRBD1. V lost 4 bases to trimming and J lost 0 bases; unmatched junction nucleotides: 7. In germline, CDR1 is LGHDT, CDR2 YNNKEL (reference sequence). The CDR3 loop spans 16 amino acids. The CDR3 loop reads CASSPSGGGVNTEAFF. CDR3 in DNA: TGTGCCAGCAGCCCGTCAGGGGGCGGGGTGAACACTGAAGCTTTCTTT.

The sample holds a few counts of this clone. The V call is TRBV11-2, the J call TRBJ1-5; D is perhaps TRBD1 (6 bases). Trimming left V 5 bases short and J 7 bases short, with 15 bases between. Germline CDR1 reads SGHAT; CDR2 reads FQNNGV. The CDR3 is made up of 14 amino acids. This CDR3 reads CASSLQTGFQPQHF. The CDR3 DNA sequence: TGTGCCAGCAGCCTCCAGACAGGTTTCCAGCCCCAGCATTTT. Combining the CDR3 with reference TRBV11-2 and TRBJ1-5 gives the whole variable domain EAGVAQSPRYKIIEKRQSVAFWCNPISGHATLYWYQQILGQGPKLLIQFQNNGVVDDSQLPKDRFSAERLKGVDSTLKIQPAKLEDSAVYLCASSLQTGFQPQHFGDGTRLSIL.

The chain recombines TRBV28 with TRBJ2-7, with D possibly matching TRBD2 (5 bases). The CDR3 is made up of 15 amino acids. Germline CDR1 and CDR2: MDHEN and SYDVKM. Trimming shortened V by 5 bases and J by 2 bases, and 16 bases separated the two germline ends. The CDR3 DNA sequence: TGTGCCAGCAGTCCGCACCGAACGGGGACCTACGAGCAGTACTTC. It is translated as CASSPHRTGTYEQYF.

V usage is TRBV29-1 and J usage is TRBJ1-1; 7 bases are shared with TRBD1. Germline CDR1 and CDR2: SQVTM and ANQGSEA. This CDR3 region has 13 residues. The J segment lost 11 bases and the V segment lost 8 bases, leaving 17 bases of the junction unmatched. The CDR3 protein is CSMVGKQGRGAFF. The CDR3, as DNA: TGCAGCATGGTGGGGAAACAGGGGCGCGGGGCTTTCTTT. The variable domain in full, completed from reference TRBV29-1 and TRBJ1-1, reads SAVISQKPSRDICQRGTSLTIQCQVDSQVTMMFWYRQQPGQSLTLIATANQGSEATYESGFVIDKFPISRPNLTFSTLTVSNMSPEDSSIYLCSMVGKQGRGAFFGQGTRLTVV.

This chain's CDR3 is CASSFGRTGVYNSPLHF. CDR3 coding DNA: TGTGCCAGCAGTTTCGGCAGGACAGGGGTTTATAATTCACCCCTCCACTTT. The chain links TRBV27 to TRBJ1-6, with TRBD1 matching 9 bases. The CDR3 has 17 residues. The germline gives CDR1 MNHEY, CDR2 SMNVEV (reference sequence). V lost 3 bases and J lost 4; bases outside the gene matches: 7.